This TCR beta chain was sequenced for a study of T cells after yellow fever vaccination. The table lists this clonotype with a few counts. Germline V gene lookup returns CDR1 DFQATT and CDR2 SNEGSKA (reference sequence). V dropped 1 base and J dropped 2 bases, with 10 bases sitting between them. CDR3 length equals 14 residues. TCRdb re-called the 5' RACE reads through MiXCR, storing one row per CDR3 protein. The sample consists of a few hundred thousand distinct CDR3 sequences, 15% to 20% of them appearing once. The receptor was derived from a man aged 25 to 45 who received the YFV17D yellow fever vaccine. V usage is TRBV20-1 and J usage is TRBJ2-3; weak D call: TRBD2 (5 bases). The sample consisted of PBMCs, taken 15 days after the yellow fever booster vaccination. The CDR3 nucleotides are TGCAGTGCTAGAGCGGAGGATCCCACAGATACGCAGTATTTT. Translating it yields CSARAEDPTDTQYF.